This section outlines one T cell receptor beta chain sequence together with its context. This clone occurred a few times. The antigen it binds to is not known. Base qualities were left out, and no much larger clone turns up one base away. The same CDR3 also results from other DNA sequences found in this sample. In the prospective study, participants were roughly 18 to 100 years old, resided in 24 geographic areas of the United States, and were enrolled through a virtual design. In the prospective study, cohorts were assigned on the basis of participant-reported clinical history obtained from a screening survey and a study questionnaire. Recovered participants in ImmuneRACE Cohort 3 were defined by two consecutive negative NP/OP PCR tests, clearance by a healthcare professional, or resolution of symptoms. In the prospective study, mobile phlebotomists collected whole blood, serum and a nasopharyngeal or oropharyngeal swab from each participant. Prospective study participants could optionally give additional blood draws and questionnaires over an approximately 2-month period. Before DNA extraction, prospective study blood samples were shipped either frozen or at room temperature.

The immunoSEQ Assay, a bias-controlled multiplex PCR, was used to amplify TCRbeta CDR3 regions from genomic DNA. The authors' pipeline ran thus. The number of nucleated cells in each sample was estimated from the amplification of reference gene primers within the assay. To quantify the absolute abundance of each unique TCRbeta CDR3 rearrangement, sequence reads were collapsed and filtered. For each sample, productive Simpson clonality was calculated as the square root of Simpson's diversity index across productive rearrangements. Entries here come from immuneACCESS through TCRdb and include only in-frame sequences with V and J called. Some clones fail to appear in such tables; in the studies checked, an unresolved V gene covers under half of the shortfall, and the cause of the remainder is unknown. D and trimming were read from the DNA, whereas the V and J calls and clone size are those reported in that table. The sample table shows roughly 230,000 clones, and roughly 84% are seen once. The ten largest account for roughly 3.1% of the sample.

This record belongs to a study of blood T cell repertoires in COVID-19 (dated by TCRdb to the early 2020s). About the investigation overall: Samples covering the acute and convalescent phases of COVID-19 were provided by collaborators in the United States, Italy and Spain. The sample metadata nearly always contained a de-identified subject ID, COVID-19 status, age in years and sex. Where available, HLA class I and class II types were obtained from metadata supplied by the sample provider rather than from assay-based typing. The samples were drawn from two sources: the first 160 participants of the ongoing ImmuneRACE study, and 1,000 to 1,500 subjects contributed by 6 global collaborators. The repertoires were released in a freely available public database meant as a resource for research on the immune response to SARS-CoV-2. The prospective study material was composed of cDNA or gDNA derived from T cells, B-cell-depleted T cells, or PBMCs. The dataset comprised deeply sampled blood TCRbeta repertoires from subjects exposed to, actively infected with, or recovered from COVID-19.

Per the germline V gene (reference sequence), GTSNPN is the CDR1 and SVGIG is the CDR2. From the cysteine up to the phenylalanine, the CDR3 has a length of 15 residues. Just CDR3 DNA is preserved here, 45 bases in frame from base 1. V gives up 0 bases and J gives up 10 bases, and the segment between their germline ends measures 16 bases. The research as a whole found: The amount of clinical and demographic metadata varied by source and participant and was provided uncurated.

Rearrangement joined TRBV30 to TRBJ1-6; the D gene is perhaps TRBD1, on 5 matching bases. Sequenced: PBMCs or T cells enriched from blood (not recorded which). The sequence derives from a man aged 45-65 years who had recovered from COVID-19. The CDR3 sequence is CAWSVGQGRESPLHF. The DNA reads TGTGCCTGGAGTGTTGGGCAGGGAAGGGAATCACCCCTCCACTTT.